What follows describes a single T cell receptor (beta chain). This sample is part of a study of blood T cell repertoires in COVID-19. Study processing details: Nucleated cell counts were estimated from reference gene primer amplification. Some clones are missing from TCRdb's copy, which holds only in-frame ones; the method was immunoSEQ multiplex PCR. Clonal size and the V and J genes are those of that table, whereas D and trimming came from the DNA. This table has roughly 230,000 clones, about 88% appearing once. The CDR3 totals 18 residues. Germline-derived CDR1 and CDR2 are SGHKS and YYEKEE (reference sequence). V shed 2 bases, J shed 0 bases, and the junction held 5 bases outside the gene matches.

Material: peripheral blood. The TCR comes from a man in his forties with acute or convalescent COVID-19. V usage is TRBV5-5 and J usage is TRBJ2-6; TRBD1 aligns across 10 bases. CDR3 loop: CASSLGTGDLSGANVLTF. The CDR3, as DNA: TGTGCCAGCAGCTTAGGGACAGGGGACCTCTCTGGGGCCAACGTCCTGACTTTC.